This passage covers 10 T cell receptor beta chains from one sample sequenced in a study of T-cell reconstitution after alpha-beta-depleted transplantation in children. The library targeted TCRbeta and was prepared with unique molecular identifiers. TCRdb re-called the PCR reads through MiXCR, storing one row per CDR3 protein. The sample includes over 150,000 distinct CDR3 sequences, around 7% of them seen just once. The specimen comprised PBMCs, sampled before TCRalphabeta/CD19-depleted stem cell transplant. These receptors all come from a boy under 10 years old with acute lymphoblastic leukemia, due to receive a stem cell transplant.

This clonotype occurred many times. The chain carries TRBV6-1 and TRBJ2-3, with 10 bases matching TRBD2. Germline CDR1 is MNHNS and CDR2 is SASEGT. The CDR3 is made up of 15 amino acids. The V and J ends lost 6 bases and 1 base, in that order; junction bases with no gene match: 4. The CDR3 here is CASRVAGGRTDTQYF. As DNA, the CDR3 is TGTGCCAGCAGGGTAGCGGGAGGCCGCACAGATACGCAGTATTTT.

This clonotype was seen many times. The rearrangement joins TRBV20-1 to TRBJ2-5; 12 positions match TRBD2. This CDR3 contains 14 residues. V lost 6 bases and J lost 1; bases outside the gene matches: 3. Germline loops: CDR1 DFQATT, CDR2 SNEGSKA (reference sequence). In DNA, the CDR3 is TGCAGTGCGACTAGCGGGGGAAGCCAAGAGACCCAGTACTTC. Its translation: CSATSGGSQETQYF.

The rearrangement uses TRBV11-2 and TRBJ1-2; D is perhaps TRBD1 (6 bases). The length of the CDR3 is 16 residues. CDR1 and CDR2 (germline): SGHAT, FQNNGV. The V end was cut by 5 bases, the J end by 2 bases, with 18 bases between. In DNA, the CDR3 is TGTGCCAGCAGCATTCGACAGGTACCCACCAACTATGGCTACACCTTC. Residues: CASSIRQVPTNYGYTF. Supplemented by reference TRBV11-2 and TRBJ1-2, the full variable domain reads EAGVAQSPRYKIIEKRQSVAFWCNPISGHATLYWYQQILGQGPKLLIQFQNNGVVDDSQLPKDRFSAERLKGVDSTLKIQPAKLEDSAVYLCASSIRQVPTNYGYTFGSGTRLTVV.

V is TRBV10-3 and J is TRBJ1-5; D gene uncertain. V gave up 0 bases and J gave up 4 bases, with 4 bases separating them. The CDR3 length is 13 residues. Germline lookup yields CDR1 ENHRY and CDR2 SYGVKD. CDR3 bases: TGTGCCATCAGTGAGTCGGGGAATCAGCCCCAGCATTTT. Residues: CAISESGNQPQHF.

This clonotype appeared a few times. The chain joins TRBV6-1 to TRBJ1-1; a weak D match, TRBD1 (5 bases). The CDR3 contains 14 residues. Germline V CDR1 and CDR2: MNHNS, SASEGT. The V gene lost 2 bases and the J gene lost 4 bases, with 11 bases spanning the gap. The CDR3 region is CASSEYRSATEAFF. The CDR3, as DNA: TGTGCCAGCAGTGAATACAGGTCAGCCACTGAAGCTTTCTTT.

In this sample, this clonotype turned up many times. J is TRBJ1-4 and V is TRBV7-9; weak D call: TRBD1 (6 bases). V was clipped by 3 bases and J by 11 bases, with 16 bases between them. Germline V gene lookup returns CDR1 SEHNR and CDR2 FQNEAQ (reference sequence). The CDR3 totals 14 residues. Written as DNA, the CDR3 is TGTGCCAGCAGCTTTAACATGCAGGGGAAGAAACTGTTTTTT. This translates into CASSFNMQGKKLFF.

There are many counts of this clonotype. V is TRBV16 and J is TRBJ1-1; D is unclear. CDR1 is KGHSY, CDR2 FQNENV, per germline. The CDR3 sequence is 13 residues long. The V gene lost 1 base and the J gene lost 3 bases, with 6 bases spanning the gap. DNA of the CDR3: TGTGCCAGCAGCCAATTCCGGGACACTGAAGCTTTCTTT. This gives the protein CASSQFRDTEAFF.

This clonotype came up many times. CDR3 loop: CASSLGGGAGEQFF. The CDR3 coding sequence is TGTGCCAGCAGTTTAGGGGGGGGGGCAGGTGAGCAGTTCTTC. This chain links TRBV12-3 or TRBV12-4 with TRBJ2-1; maybe TRBD2 (7 bases). The V and J ends lost 1 base and 9 bases respectively, with 13 bases between them. CDR3 length: 14 residues.

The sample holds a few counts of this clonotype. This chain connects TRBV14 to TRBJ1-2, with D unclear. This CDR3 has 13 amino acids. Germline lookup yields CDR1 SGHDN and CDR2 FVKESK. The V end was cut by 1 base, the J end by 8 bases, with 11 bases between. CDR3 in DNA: TGTGCCAGCAGCCAAGCGCGGTCCGGGGGCTACACCTTC. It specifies CASSQARSGGYTF. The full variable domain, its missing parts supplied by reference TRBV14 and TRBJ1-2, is EAGVTQFPSHSVIEKGQTVTLRCDPISGHDNLYWYRRVMGKEIKFLLHFVKESKQDESGMPNNRFLAERTGGTYSTLKVQPAELEDSGVYFCASSQARSGGYTFGSGTRLTVV.

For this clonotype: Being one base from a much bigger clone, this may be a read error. The CDR3: CAGSETGDYTDTQYF. The CDR3 DNA is TGTGCCGGCAGCGAGACAGGGGATTACACAGATACGCAGTATTTT. The chain recombines TRBV12-3 or TRBV12-4 with TRBJ2-3, with 8 nucleotides matching TRBD1. CDR3 length equals 15 residues.